These 5 T cell receptor beta chains were all obtained from the same sample, sequenced in a study of radiotherapy plus CTLA-4 blockade in lung cancer. TCRdb keeps only in-frame clones here, not all; method: immunoSEQ multiplex PCR. The data contain tens of thousands of clones, about 78% of them singletons. The sequences come from peripheral blood, collected from a patient treated with radiotherapy plus ipilimumab. All receptors derive from a human donor with non-small cell lung cancer who had stable disease on radiotherapy plus ipilimumab.

The J gene is TRBJ1-2, the V gene TRBV9; 7 bases align to TRBD1. Germline V gene data show CDR1 as SGDLS and CDR2 as YYNGEE. The CDR3 length is 14 residues. V shed 4 bases and J 4 bases; nucleotides not matched to a gene: 7. CDR3 residues: CASSNQGGAYGYTF. In nucleotides, the CDR3 is TGTGCCAGCAGCAACCAGGGGGGAGCCTATGGCTACACCTTC.

The chain joins TRBV5-4 to TRBJ1-2, with TRBD1 matching over 7 bases. Trimming cost V 1 base and J 0 bases; bases outside gene matches: 9. CDR3 length: 17 residues. Per the germline V gene, CDR1 is SGHNT and CDR2 is YYREEE (reference sequence). The CDR3 DNA reads as TGTGCCAGCAGCTTGATCAGGGGGTCTTATTCTAACTATGGCTACACCTTC. Residues: CASSLIRGSYSNYGYTF.

The chain couples TRBV4-3 to TRBJ1-3; D unresolved. Germline V gene sequence: CDR1 LGHNA, CDR2 YSLEER. Deletions cut 4 bases from V and 8 bases from J, with 15 bases between. The CDR3 consists of 14 residues. CDR3: CASSPTTRADTIYF. In DNA, the CDR3 is TGCGCCAGCAGCCCAACAACGAGGGCGGACACCATATATTTT.

This clone occurred a few times. CDR3 coding DNA: TGTGCCAGCAGCCCGATGAGACTAGCGGGGGGGCCAAGCACAGATACGCAGTATTTT. It translates to CASSPMRLAGGPSTDTQYF. The V and J genes are TRBV5-4 and TRBJ2-3; 14 nucleotides agree with TRBD2. V shed 4 bases, J shed 0 bases, and the junction held 10 bases outside the gene matches. There are 19 residues in the CDR3. Germline V gene sequence: CDR1 SGHNT, CDR2 YYREEE (reference sequence).

The V call is TRBV4-3, the J call TRBJ1-1, with a possible D match to TRBD1 (5 bases). Germline lookup yields CDR1 LGHNA and CDR2 YSLEER. Trimming removed 4 bases at V and 3 bases at J, with 12 bases between. The length of the CDR3 is 14 residues. CDR3 loop: CASSLLRGDTEAFF. In nucleotides, the CDR3 is TGCGCCAGCAGCCTCCTGCGGGGGGACACTGAAGCTTTCTTT.